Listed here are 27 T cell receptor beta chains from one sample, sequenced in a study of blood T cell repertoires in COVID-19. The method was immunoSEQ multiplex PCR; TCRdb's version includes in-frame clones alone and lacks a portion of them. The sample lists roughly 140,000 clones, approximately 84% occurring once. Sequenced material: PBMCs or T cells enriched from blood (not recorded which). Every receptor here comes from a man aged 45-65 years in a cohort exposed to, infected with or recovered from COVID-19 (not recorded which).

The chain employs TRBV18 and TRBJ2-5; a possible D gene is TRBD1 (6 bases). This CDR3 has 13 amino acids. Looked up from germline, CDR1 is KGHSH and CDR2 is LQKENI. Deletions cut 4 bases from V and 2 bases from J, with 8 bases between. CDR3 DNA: TGTGCCAGCTCACAGGGGGTACAAGAGACCCAGTACTTC. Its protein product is CASSQGVQETQYF.

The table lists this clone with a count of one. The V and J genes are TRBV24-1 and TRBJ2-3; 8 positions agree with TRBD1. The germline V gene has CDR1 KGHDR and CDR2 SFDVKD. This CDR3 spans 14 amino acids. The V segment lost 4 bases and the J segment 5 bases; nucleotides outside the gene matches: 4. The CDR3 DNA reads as TGTGCCACCAGTGAGTTGGACAGGGAAGATACGCAGTATTTT. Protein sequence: CATSELDREDTQYF.

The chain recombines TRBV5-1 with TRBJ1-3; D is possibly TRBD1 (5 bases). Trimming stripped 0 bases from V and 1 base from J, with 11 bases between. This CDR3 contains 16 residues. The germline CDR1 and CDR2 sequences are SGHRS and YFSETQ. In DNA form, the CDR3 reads TGCGCCAGCAGCTTGGGACAGCCAGCATCTGGAAACACCATATATTTT. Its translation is CASSLGQPASGNTIYF.

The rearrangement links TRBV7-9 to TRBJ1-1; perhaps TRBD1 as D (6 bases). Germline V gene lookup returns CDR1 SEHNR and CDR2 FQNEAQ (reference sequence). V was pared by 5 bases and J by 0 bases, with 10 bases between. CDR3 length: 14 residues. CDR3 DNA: TGTGCCAGCAGCGCCACAGGGCTGAACACTGAAGCTTTCTTT. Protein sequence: CASSATGLNTEAFF.

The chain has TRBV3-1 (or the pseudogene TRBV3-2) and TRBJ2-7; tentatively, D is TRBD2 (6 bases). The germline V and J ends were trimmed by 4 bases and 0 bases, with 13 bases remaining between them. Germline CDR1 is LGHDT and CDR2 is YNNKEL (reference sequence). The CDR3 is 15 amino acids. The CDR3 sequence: CASSLGTDYSYEQYF. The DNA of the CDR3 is TGTGCCAGCAGCCTCGGGACTGATTACTCCTACGAGCAGTACTTC.

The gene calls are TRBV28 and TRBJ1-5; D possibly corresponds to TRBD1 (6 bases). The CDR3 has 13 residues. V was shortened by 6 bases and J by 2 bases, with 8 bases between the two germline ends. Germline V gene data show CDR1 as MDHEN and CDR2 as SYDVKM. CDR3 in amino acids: CASRQGGNQPQHF. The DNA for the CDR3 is TGTGCCAGCAGACAGGGCGGCAATCAGCCCCAGCATTTT.

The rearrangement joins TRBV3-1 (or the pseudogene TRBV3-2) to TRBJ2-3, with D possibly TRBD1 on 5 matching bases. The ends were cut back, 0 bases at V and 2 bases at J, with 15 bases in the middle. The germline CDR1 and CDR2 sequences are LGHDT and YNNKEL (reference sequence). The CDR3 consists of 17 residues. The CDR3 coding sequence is TGTGCCAGCAGCCAAGAGATTCGGGCAGGGTTCACAGATACGCAGTATTTT. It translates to CASSQEIRAGFTDTQYF.

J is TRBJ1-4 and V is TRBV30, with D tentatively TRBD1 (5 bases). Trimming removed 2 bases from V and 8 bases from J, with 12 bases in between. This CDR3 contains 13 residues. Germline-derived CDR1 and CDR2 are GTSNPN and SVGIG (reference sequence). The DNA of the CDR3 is TGTGCCTGGAGTCTACCAGGGAAAGAAAAACTGTTTTTT. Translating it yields CAWSLPGKEKLFF.

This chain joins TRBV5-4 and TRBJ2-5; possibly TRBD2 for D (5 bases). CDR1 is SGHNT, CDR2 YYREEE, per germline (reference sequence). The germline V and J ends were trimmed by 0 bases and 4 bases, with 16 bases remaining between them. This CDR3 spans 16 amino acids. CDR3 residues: CASSLGGSSFGETQYF. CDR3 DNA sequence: TGTGCCAGCAGCTTGGGTGGGTCTAGCTTCGGAGAGACCCAGTACTTC. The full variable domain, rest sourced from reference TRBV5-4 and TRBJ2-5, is ETGVTQSPTHLIKTRGQQVTLRCSSQSGHNTVSWYQQALGQGPQFIFQYYREEENGRGNFPPRFSGLQFPNYSSELNVNALELDDSALYLCASSLGGSSFGETQYFGPGTRLLVL.

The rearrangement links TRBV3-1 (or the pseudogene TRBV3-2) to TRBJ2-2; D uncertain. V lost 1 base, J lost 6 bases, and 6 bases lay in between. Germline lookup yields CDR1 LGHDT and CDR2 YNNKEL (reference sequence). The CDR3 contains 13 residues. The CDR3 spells CASSQVVAGELFF. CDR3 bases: TGTGCCAGCAGCCAAGTAGTCGCCGGGGAGCTGTTTTTT.

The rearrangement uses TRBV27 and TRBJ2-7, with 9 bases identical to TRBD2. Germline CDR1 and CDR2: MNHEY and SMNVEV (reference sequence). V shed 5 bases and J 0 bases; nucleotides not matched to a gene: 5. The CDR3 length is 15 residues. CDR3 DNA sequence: TGTGCCAGCAGTCCACCGGGACTAGCCTCCTACGAGCAGTACTTC. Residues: CASSPPGLASYEQYF.

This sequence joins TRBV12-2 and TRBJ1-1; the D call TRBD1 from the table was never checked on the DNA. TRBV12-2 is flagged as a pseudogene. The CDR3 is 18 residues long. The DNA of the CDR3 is TGTGCAAGTCGCTTAGAACAGAGGCAGGGGGTTATTAACACTGAAGCTTTCTTT. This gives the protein CASRLEQRQGVINTEAFF.

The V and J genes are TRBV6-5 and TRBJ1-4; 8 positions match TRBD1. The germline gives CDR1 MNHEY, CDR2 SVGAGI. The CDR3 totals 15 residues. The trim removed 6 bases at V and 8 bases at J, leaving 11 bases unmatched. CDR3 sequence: CASSKTGAQGEKLFF. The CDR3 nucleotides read TGTGCCAGCAGCAAGACAGGGGCCCAAGGGGAAAAACTGTTTTTT.

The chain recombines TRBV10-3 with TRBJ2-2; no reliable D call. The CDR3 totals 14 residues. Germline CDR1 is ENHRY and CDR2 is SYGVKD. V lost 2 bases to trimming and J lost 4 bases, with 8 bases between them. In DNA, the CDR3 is TGTGCCATCAGTGAGGAACACATCACCGGGGAGCTGTTTTTT. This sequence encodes CAISEEHITGELFF.

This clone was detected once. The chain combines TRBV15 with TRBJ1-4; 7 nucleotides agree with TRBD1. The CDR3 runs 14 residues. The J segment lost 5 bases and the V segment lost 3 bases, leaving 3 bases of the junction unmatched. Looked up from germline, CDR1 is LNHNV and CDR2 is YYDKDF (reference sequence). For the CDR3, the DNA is TGTGCCACCAGCAGGGGACAGATAAATGAAAAACTGTTTTTT. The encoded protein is CATSRGQINEKLFF.

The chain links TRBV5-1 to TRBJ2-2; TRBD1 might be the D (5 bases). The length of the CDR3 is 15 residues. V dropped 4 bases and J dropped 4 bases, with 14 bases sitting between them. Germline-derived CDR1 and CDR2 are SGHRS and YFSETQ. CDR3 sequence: CASSPRVLGTGELFF. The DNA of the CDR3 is TGCGCCAGCAGCCCCAGGGTATTGGGCACCGGGGAGCTGTTTTTT. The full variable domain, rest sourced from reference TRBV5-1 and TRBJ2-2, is KAGVTQTPRYLIKTRGQQVTLSCSPISGHRSVSWYQQTPGQGLQFLFEYFSETQRNKGNFPGRFSGRQFSNSRSEMNVSTLELGDSALYLCASSPRVLGTGELFFGEGSRLTVL.

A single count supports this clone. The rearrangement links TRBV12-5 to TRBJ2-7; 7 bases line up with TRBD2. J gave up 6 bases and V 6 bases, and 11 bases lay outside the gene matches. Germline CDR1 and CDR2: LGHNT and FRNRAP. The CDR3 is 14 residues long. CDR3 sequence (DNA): TGTGCTAGTGGCCCGGGGGGTTCGTCTGGCGAGCAGTACTTC. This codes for CASGPGGSSGEQYF.

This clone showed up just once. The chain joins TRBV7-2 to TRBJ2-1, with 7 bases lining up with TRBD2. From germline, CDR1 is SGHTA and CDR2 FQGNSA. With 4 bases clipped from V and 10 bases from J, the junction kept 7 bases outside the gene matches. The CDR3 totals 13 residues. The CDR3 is CASSYPGGGEQFF. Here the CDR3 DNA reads TGTGCCAGCAGCTACCCTGGGGGGGGAGAGCAGTTCTTC.

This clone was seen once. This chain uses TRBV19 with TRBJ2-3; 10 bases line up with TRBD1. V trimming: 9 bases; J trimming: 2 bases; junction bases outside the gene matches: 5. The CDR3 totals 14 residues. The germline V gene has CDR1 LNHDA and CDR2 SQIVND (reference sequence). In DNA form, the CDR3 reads TGTGCCAGCCGGGACAGGGGCTTCACAGATACGCAGTATTTT. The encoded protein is CASRDRGFTDTQYF.

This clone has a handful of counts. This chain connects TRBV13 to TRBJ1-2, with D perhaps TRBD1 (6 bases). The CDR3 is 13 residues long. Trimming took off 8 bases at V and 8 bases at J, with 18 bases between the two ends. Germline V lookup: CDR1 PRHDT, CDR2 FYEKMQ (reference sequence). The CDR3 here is CASSSRGGGGYTF. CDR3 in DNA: TGTGCCAGCTCCTCGCGGGGGGGCGGAGGCTACACCTTC.

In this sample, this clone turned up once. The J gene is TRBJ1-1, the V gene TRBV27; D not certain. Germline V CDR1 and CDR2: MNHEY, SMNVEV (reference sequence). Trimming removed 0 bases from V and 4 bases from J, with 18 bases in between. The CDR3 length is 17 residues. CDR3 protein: CASSLSIFGRGSTEAFF. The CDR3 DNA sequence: TGTGCCAGCAGTTTATCGATTTTTGGACGCGGGAGCACTGAAGCTTTCTTT.

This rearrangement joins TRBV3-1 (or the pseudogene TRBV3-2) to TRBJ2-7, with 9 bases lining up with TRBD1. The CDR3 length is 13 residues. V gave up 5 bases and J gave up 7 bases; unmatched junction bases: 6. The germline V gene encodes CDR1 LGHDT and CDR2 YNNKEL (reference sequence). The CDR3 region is CASSEQGAGEQYF. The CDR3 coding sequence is TGTGCCAGCAGCGAACAGGGGGCAGGGGAGCAGTACTTC.

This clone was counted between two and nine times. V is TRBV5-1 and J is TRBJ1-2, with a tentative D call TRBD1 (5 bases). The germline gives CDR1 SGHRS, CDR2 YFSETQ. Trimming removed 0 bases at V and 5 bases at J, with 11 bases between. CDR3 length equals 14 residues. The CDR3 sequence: CASSLVQGGYGYTF. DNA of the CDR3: TGCGCCAGCAGCTTGGTCCAGGGAGGGTATGGCTACACCTTC.

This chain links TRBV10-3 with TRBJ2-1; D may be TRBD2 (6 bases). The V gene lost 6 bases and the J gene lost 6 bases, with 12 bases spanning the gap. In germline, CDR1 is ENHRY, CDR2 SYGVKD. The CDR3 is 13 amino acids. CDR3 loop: CAISGGTSNEQFF. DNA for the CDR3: TGTGCCATCAGCGGGGGTACGTCCAATGAGCAGTTCTTC.

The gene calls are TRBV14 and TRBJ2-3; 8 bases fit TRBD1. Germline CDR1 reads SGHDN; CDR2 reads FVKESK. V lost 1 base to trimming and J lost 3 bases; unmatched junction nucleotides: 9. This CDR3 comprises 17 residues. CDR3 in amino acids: CASSQALGQGVTDTQYF. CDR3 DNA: TGTGCCAGCAGCCAAGCTCTCGGACAGGGAGTTACAGATACGCAGTATTTT.

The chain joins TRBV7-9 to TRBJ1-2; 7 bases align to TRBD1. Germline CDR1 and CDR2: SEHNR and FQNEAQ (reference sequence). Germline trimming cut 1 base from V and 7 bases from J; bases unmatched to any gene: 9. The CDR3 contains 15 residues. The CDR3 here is CASSLGGRGIGGYTF. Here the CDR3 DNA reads TGTGCCAGCAGCTTAGGCGGCAGGGGGATCGGTGGCTACACCTTC.

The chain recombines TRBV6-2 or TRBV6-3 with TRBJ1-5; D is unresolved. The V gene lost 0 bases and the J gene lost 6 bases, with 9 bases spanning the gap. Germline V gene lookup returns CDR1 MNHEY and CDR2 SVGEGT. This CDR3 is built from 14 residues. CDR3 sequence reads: CASSYSRGIQPQHF. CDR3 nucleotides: TGTGCCAGCAGTTACTCGCGGGGAATTCAGCCCCAGCATTTT.